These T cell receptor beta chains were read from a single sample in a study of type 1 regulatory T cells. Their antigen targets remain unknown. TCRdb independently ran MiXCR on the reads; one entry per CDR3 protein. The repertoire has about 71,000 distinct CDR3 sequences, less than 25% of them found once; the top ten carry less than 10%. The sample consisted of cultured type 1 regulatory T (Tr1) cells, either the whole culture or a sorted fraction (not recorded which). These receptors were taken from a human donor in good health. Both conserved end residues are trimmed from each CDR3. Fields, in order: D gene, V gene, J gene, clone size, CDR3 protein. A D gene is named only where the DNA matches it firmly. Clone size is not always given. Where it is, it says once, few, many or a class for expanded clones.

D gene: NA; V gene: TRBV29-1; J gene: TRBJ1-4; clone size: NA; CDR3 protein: SVGQTNEKLF
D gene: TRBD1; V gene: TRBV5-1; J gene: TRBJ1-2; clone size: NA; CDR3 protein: ASSATGEGGYT
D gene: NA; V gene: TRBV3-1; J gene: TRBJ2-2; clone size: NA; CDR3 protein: ASSQGRNTGELF
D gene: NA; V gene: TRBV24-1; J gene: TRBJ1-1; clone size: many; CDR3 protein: ATGSQEGAF
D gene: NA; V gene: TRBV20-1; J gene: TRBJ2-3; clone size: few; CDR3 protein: SARRAGTDTQY
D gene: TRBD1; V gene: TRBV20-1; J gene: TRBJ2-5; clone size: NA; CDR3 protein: SASGTGTETQY
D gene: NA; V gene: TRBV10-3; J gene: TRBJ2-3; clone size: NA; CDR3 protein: AIRPGVAGTDTQY
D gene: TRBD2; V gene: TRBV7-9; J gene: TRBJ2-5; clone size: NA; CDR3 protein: ASSLDGASGSGRQETQY
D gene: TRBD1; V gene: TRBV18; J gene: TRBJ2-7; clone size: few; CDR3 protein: ASSERDRSYEQY
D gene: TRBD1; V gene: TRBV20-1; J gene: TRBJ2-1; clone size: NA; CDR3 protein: SAKGDRWDNEQF
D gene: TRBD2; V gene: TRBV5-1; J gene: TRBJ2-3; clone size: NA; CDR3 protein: ASSLTGLAGAYDTQY
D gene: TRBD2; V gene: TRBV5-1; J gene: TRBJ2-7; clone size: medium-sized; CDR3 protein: ASSEVGGSYGEQY
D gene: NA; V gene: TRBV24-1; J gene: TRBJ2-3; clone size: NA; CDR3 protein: ATGDITDTQY
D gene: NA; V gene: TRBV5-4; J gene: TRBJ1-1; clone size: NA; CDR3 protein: ASSSDPFTEAF
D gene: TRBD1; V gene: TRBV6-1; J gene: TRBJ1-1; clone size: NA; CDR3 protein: ASTRDRNTEAF
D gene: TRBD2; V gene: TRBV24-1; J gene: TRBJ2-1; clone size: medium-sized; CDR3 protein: ATTRAGGNEQF
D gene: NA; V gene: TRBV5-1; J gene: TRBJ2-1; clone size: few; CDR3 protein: ASSSTTYNEQF
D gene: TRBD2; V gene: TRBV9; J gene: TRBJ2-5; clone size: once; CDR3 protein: ASSVSGRVQGTQY
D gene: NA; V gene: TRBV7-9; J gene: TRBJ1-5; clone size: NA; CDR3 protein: ASSFSGDQSQH
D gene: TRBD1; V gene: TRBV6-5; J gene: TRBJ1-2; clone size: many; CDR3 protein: ASSRQGKSANYGYT
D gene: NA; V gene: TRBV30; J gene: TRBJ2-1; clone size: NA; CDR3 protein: AWRLQYNEQF
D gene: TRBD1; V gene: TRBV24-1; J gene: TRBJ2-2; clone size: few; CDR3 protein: ATSEGQGDSGELF
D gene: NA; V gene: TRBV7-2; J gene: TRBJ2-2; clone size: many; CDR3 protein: ASSYRATGELF
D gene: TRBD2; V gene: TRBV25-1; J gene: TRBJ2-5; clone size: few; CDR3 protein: ASSALLAGEWVETQY
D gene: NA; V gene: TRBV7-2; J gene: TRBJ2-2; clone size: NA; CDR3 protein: ASSLGLVTGELF
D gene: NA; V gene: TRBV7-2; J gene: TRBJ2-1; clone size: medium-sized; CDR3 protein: ASSLGLGNVNEQF
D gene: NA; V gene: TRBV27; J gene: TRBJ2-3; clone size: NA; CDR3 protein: ASGLAATDTQY
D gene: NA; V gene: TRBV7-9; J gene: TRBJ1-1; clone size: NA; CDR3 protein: ASRRGDTGPEAF
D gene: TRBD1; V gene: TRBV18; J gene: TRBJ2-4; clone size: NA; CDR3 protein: ASSPPGQGPDIQY